A selection of T cell receptor beta chains follows, all from one sample in a study of shared clonotypes between healthy human individuals. TCRdb's copy holds only in-frame clones and misses some; the assay was immunoSEQ multiplex PCR. The repertoire holds about 2 million clones, with about 95% as singletons. The sequencing sample was made of naive CD8+ T cells sorted from blood. Receptors were obtained from a man aged 18 to 29 in good health. Both conserved end residues are part of each CDR3. Each record gives: V gene, D gene, J gene, clone size, CDR3 DNA, CDR3 protein. The D gene is left open where the match is weak. Rows may omit the clone size; those that give it use once, few, many or a size class.

TRBV10-2	TRBD2	TRBJ2-3	-	TGCGCCAGCAGTGAAGTCCTTAGCGGGAGCACAGATACGCAGTATTTT	CASSEVLSGSTDTQYF
TRBV12-5	-	TRBJ1-5	-	TGTGCTAGTGGTTGGGGTTCACAGGGTTACAATCAGCCCCAGCATTTT	CASGWGSQGYNQPQHF
TRBV5-1	-	TRBJ2-7	few	TGCGCCAGCAGCTTGGTCGACGAGCAGTACTTC	CASSLVDEQYF
TRBV2	-	TRBJ2-3	-	TGTGCCAGCAGTGATGGGTCCAGCACAGATACGCAGTATTTT	CASSDGSSTDTQYF
TRBV9	-	TRBJ2-7	-	TGTGCCAGCAGCGTAGTTGATAGCATCCTTGAAGAGCAGTACTTC	CASSVVDSILEEQYF
TRBV7-9	-	TRBJ2-5	-	TGTGCCAGCAGCTTAATGGGTGGAGCCCAGTACTTC	CASSLMGGAQYF
TRBV27	-	TRBJ2-5	-	TGTGCCAGCTTTTCGAGGGAGACCCAGTACTTC	CASFSRETQYF
TRBV7-9	TRBD1	TRBJ2-5	-	TGTGCCAGCAGCTCCAGGGGGTTAGGGGAGACCCAGTACTTC	CASSSRGLGETQYF
TRBV15	TRBD2	TRBJ2-1	-	TGTGCCACCAGCAGAGATCCGCGTGTTAGCGGGAGTTTAAATGAGCAGTTCTTC	CATSRDPRVSGSLNEQFF
TRBV28	-	TRBJ1-2	-	TGTGCCAGCATTCAGTTTCGGGGTGTCGACTATGGCTACACCTTC	CASIQFRGVDYGYTF
TRBV6-6	-	TRBJ2-2	once	TGTGCCAGCAAGGTCCTTATCACCGGGGAGCTGTTTTTT	CASKVLITGELFF
TRBV9	-	TRBJ2-3	-	TGTGCCAGCAGGGCTGGGGCAGGGAGCGCAGATACGCAGTATTTT	CASRAGAGSADTQYF
TRBV15	-	TRBJ1-2	-	TGTGCCACCAGCAGACCTACCCCGACGGGCTATGGCTACACCTTC	CATSRPTPTGYGYTF
TRBV11-2	-	TRBJ2-7	-	TGTGCCAGCAGCCTACCCGGCGGGGCGTACTACGAGCAGTACTTC	CASSLPGGAYYEQYF
TRBV27	-	TRBJ2-1	-	TGTGCCACCATGTTGTGGGATGAGCAGTTCTTC	CATMLWDEQFF
TRBV4-1	-	TRBJ1-6	few	TGCGCCAGCAGCCAAGGCGGGGCAGGACGGTCACCCCTCCACTTT	CASSQGGAGRSPLHF
TRBV7-9	-	TRBJ2-2	-	TGTGCCAGCAGTTCCTTTAGCGAAGCCGGGGAGCTGTTTTTT	CASSSFSEAGELFF
TRBV27	-	TRBJ2-7	-	TGTGCCAGCAGTTCCCTAGAACCTCCCATGGCCTACGAGCAGTACTTC	CASSSLEPPMAYEQYF
TRBV4-3	-	TRBJ2-1	-	TGCGCCAGCAGCCAATTTAGTGCCGGTGAGCAGTTCTTC	CASSQFSAGEQFF
TRBV7-9	-	TRBJ1-1	-	TGTGCCAGCAGCTTAGTATACGGCGCTCGCCGTGAAGCTTTCTTT	CASSLVYGARREAFF
TRBV6-1	TRBD1	TRBJ1-2	-	TGTGCCAGCAGTGATTCCGGGACAGGGAGATTTGGTTATGGCTACACCTTC	CASSDSGTGRFGYGYTF
TRBV9	-	TRBJ2-6	-	TGTGCCAGCAGCGGGGCGGTCTCTGGGGCCAACGTCCTGACTTTC	CASSGAVSGANVLTF